Below are 10 T cell receptor beta chains sequenced from a single sample in a study of lymphopenia after photon versus proton radiotherapy. The assay was immunoSEQ multiplex PCR, and TCRdb's table has in-frame clones only and misses some. The sample yields 60,000 to 75,000 clones, around 90% seen once. The sample here was peripheral blood, taken from a patient treated with proton-based radiotherapy. These receptors all stem from an elderly man with esophageal cancer.

This clone has a single count. This chain uses TRBV29-1 with TRBJ1-1, with a possible D match to TRBD1 (6 bases). V dropped 3 bases and J dropped 10 bases, with 18 bases sitting between them. The CDR3 extends over 13 amino acids. CDR1 and CDR2 from the germline V gene are SQVTM and ANQGSEA. The CDR3 spells CSVDVGHGFTAFF. For the CDR3, the DNA is TGCAGCGTTGACGTGGGACACGGATTTACAGCTTTCTTT.

The chain couples TRBV19 to TRBJ2-1, with 11 bases lining up with TRBD2. This CDR3 region has 15 residues. J lost 4 bases, V lost 7 bases, and 6 bases had no gene match. Per the germline V gene, CDR1 is LNHDA and CDR2 is SQIVND (reference sequence). Written as DNA, the CDR3 is TGTGCCAGTAACTACCTAGCGGGGGGATACAATGAGCAGTTCTTC. Its translation is CASNYLAGGYNEQFF.

The rearrangement uses TRBV9 and TRBJ2-7; D unresolved. The CDR3 spans 12 residues. CDR1 and CDR2 from the germline V gene are SGDLS and YYNGEE. The V end lost 3 bases, the J end lost 3 bases, and 7 bases lay between the germline ends. In DNA, the CDR3 is TGTGCCAGCAGCGCGCAGGACTACGAGCAGTACTTC. Encoded protein: CASSAQDYEQYF.

This rearrangement joins TRBV30 to TRBJ1-1; unclear D gene. Germline V lookup: CDR1 GTSNPN, CDR2 SVGIG (reference sequence). The CDR3 has 13 residues. V shed 4 bases and J shed 2 bases, with 11 bases lying between them. The CDR3 DNA follows: TGTGCCTGGACGGTAGGACTTAACACTGAAGCTTTCTTT. It specifies CAWTVGLNTEAFF.

The chain is built from TRBV2 and TRBJ2-2, with D uncertain. Trimming stripped 4 bases from V and 1 base from J, with 7 bases between. Germline-derived CDR1 and CDR2 are SNHLY and FYNNEI. There are 14 residues in the CDR3. The CDR3 spells CASSAVRNTGELFF. CDR3 DNA: TGTGCCAGCAGTGCGGTAAGGAACACCGGGGAGCTGTTTTTT.

The V call is TRBV7-3, the J call TRBJ2-5; tentatively, D is TRBD2 (6 bases). CDR3 length: 13 residues. Trimming pared 5 bases from V and 7 bases from J, leaving 14 bases between. Germline V gene data show CDR1 as SGHTA and CDR2 as FQGTGA. For the CDR3, the DNA is TGTGCCAGCAGCACCGGGACTGTATCGACCCAGTACTTC. As protein: CASSTGTVSTQYF.

The rearrangement joins TRBV15 to TRBJ1-5; possible D gene TRBD1, 5 bases. The germline V gene encodes CDR1 LNHNV and CDR2 YYDKDF (reference sequence). CDR3 length: 16 amino acids. With 1 base removed from V and 1 base from J, the gap between germline ends came to 11 bases. As DNA, the CDR3 is TGTGCCACCAGCAGAGTGGCGGGGGGAAGCAATCAGCCCCAGCATTTT. It specifies CATSRVAGGSNQPQHF.

J is TRBJ2-1 and V is TRBV11-3, with D possibly being TRBD2 (6 bases). V gave up 5 bases and J gave up 2 bases, with 13 bases separating them. Per the germline V gene, CDR1 is SGHNT and CDR2 is YENEEA. The CDR3 sequence is 15 residues long. CDR3 nucleotides: TGTGCCAGCAGCCTCAGCGGACTACCCTACAATGAGCAGTTCTTC. The encoded protein is CASSLSGLPYNEQFF. Drawing the rest from reference TRBV11-3 and TRBJ2-1, the complete variable domain is EAGVVQSPRYKIIEKKQPVAFWCNPISGHNTLYWYLQNLGQGPELLIRYENEEAVDDSQLPKDRFSAERLKGVDSTLKIQPAELGDSAVYLCASSLSGLPYNEQFFGPGTRLTVL.

This chain joins TRBV2 and TRBJ2-1; TRBD1 might be the D (6 bases). Trimming left V 6 bases short and J 9 bases short, with 15 bases between. Looked up from germline, CDR1 is SNHLY and CDR2 is FYNNEI. The CDR3 length is 13 residues. CDR3 nucleotide sequence: TGTGCCAGCAGCGGCCAGAGGGGGACTGAGCAGTTCTTC. Protein: CASSGQRGTEQFF.

This clone has only a few counts. The chain is built from TRBV4-2 and TRBJ1-2; D is ambiguous. Germline V gives CDR1 LGHNA, CDR2 YNFKEQ. V lost 1 base and J lost 5, with 8 bases in between. The CDR3 consists of 13 residues. The CDR3 spells CASSQVREYGYTF. The DNA of the CDR3 is TGTGCCAGCAGCCAAGTTCGGGAGTATGGCTACACCTTC.